This T cell receptor beta chain was profiled in a study of a mutant IDH1 vaccine in newly diagnosed glioma. Across the study: Across weeks 1, 3, 5, 7, 11, 15, 19 and 23, patients received a vaccination each time, eight in all. Commencement of vaccination occurred 4-6 weeks following radiotherapy alone, or concurrently with temozolomide cycles.

Time point described: week 5, during vaccination. Every single dose of the vaccine, 300 ug of mutant IDH1 20-mer peptide, came with topical imiquimod. Study-wide findings and caveats: Patients showed vaccine-induced immune responses at a rate of 80% to 95%.

The protocol was immunoSEQ multiplex PCR, while the TCRdb copy is restricted to in-frame clones and leaves out a portion. The table lists roughly 51,000 clones, around 82% of them singletons. Comment on this clone: Its target is unknown.

Between the trimmed V and J ends, which lost 4 bases and 6 bases, there was a span of 16 bases. Germline values: CDR1 SNHLY, CDR2 FYNNEI. The CDR3 is 15 residues long. This TCR derives from a woman under 30 with glioma. Some clones in this sample may be carry-over from other donors' samples. The sample was PBMCs, taken from a glioma patient whose treatment included an IDH1 peptide vaccine. The chain employs TRBV2 and TRBJ2-1; D is possibly TRBD2 (5 bases). CDR3: CASSAQLELVNEQFF. The CDR3 DNA reads as TGTGCCAGCAGTGCCCAACTAGAATTGGTCAATGAGCAGTTCTTC. Full variable domain (rest looked up from reference TRBV2 and TRBJ2-1): EPEVTQTPSHQVTQMGQEVILRCVPISNHLYFYWYRQILGQKVEFLVSFYNNEISEKSEIFDDQFSVERPDGSNFTLKIRSTKLEDSAMYFCASSAQLELVNEQFFGPGTRLTVL.